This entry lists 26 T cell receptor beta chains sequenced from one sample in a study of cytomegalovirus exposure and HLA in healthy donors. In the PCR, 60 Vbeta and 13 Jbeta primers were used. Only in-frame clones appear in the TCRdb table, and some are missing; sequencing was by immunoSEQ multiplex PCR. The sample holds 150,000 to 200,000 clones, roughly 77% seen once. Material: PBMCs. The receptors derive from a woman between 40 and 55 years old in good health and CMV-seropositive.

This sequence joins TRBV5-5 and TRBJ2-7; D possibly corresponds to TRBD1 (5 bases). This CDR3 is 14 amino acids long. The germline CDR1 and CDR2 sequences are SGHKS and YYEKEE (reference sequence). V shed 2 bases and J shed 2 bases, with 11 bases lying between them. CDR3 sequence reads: CASSFSQGTYEQYF. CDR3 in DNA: TGTGCCAGCAGCTTCAGTCAGGGTACCTACGAGCAGTACTTC.

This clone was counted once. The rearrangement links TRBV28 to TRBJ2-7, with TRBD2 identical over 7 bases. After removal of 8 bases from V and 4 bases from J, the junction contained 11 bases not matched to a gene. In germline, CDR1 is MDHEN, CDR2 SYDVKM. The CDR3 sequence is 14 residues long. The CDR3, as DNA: TGTGCCAGCGCGATGACTAGCCTGAGGTACGAGCAGTACTTC. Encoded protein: CASAMTSLRYEQYF.

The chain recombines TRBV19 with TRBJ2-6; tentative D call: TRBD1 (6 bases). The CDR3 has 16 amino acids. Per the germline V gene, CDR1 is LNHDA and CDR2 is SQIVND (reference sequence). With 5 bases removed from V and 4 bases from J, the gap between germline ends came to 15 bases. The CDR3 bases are TGTGCCAGTAGTCTATTACAGGGCTCCGGGGCCAACGTCCTGACTTTC. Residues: CASSLLQGSGANVLTF.

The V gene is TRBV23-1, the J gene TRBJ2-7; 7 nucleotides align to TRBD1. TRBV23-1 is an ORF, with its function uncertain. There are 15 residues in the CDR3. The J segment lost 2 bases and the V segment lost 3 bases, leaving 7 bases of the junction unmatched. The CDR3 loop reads CASSHQNRGTYEQYF. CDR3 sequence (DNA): TGCGCCAGCAGTCATCAGAACAGGGGCACCTACGAGCAGTACTTC.

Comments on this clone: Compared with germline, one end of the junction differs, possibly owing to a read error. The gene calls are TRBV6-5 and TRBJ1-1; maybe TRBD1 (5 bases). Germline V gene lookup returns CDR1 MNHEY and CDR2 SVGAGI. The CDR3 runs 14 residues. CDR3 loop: CASSWALGGTDAFF. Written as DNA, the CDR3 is TGTGCCAGCAGTTGGGCCTTGGGTGGGACTGACGCTTTCTTT.

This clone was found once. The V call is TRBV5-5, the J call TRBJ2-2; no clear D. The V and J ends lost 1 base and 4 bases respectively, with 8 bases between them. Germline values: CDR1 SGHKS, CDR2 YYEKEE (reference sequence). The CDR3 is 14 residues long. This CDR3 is CASSLQHLTGELFF. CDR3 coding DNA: TGTGCCAGCAGCTTGCAACACCTCACCGGGGAGCTGTTTTTT. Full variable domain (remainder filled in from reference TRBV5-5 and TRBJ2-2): DAGVTQSPTHLIKTRGQQVTLRCSPISGHKSVSWYQQVLGQGPQFIFQYYEKEERGRGNFPDRFSARQFPNYSSELNVNALLLGDSALYLCASSLQHLTGELFFGEGSRLTVL.

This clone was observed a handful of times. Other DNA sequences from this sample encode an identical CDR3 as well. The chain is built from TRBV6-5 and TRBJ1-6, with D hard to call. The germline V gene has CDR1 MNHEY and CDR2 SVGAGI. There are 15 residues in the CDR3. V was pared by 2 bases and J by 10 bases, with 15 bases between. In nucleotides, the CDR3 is TGTGCCAGCAGTTACACGAGGGAGGGTAGGTCACCCCTCCACTTT. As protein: CASSYTREGRSPLHF.

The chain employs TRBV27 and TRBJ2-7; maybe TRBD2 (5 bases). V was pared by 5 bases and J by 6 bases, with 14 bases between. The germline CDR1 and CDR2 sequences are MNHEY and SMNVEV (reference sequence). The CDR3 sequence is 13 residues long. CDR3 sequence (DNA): TGTGCCAGCAGTGTAAACGGACTGAGCGAGCAGTACTTC. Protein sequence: CASSVNGLSEQYF.

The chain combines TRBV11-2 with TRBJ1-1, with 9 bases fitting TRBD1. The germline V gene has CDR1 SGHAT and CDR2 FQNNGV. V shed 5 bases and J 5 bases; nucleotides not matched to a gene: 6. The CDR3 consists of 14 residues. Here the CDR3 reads CASSGRTGATEAFF. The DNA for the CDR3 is TGTGCCAGCAGCGGGAGGACAGGGGCGACTGAAGCTTTCTTT.

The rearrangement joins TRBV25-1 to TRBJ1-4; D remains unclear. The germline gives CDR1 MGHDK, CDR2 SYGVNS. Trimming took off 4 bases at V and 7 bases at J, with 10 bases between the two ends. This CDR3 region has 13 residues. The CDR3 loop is CASSAVGGEKLFF. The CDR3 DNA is TGTGCCAGCAGTGCGGTGGGAGGTGAAAAACTGTTTTTT.

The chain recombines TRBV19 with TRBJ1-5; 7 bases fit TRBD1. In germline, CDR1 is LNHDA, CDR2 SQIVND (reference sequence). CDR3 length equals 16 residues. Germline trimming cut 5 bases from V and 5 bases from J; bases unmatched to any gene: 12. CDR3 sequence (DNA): TGTGCCAGTAGTTCCCGGACAGGCCGTAACGATCAGCCCCAGCATTTT. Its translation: CASSSRTGRNDQPQHF.

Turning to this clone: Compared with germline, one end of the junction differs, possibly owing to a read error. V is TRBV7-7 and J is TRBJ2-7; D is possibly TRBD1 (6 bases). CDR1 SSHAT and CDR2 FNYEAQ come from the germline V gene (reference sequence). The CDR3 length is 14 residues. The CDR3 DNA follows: TGTGCTAGCAGCTTAGCAACAGGGAGCTACGAGCAGTACTTC. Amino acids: CASSLATGSYEQYF.

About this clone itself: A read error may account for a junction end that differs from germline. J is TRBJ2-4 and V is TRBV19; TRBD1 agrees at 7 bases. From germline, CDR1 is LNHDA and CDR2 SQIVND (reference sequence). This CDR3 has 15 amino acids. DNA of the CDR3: TGTGCCACCTCTACAGGGGAATTAGCCAAAAGCATTCAGTACTTC. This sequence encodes CATSTGELAKSIQYF.

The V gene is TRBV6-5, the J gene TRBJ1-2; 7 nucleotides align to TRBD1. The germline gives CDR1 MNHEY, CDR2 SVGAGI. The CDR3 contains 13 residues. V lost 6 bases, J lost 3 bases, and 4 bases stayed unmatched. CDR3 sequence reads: CASRLGQDYGYTF. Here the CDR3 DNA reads TGTGCCAGCAGGCTTGGACAGGACTATGGCTACACCTTC.

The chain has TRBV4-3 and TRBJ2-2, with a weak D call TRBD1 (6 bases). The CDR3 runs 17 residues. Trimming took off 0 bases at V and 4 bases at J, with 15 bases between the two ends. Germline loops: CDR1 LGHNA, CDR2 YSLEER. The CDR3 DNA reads TGCGCCAGCAGCCAAGAATGGGGGCCAGGGCTCACCGGGGAGCTGTTTTTT. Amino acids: CASSQEWGPGLTGELFF.

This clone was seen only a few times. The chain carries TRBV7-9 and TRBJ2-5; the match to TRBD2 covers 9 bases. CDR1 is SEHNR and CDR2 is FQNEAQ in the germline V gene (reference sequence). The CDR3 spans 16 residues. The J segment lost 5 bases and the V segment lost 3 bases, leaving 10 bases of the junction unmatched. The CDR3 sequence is CASSFRTSGRAETQYF. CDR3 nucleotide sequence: TGTGCCAGCAGCTTCCGTACTAGCGGGCGAGCGGAGACCCAGTACTTC.

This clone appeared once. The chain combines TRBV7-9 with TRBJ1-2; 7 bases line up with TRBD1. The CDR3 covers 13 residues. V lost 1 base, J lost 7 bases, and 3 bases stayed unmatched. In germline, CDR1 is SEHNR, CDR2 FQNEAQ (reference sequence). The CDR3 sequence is CASSLDRGSGYTF. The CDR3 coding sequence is TGTGCCAGCAGCTTAGACAGGGGAAGTGGCTACACCTTC.

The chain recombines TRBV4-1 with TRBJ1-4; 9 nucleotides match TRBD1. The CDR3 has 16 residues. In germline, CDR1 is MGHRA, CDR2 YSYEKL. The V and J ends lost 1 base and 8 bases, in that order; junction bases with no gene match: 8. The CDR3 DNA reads TGCGCCAGCAGCCAAGGGCCGGGACAGGGATGGGAAAAACTGTTTTTT. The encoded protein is CASSQGPGQGWEKLFF.

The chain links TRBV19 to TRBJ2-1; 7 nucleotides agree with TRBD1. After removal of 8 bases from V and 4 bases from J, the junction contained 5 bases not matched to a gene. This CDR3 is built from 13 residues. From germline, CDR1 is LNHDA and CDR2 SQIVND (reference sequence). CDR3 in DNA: TGTGCCAGTCAGACAGGGCCGTACAATGAGCAGTTCTTC. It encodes CASQTGPYNEQFF.

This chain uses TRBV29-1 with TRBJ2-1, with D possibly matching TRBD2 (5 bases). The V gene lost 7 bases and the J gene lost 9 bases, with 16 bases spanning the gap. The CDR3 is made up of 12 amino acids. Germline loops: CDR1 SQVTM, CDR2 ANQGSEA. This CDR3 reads CSGETGVGEQFF. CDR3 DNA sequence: TGCAGCGGGGAGACTGGCGTGGGTGAGCAGTTCTTC.

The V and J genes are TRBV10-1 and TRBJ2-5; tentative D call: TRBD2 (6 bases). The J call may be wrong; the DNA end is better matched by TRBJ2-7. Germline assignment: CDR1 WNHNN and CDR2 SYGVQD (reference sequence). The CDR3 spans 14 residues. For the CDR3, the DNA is TGCGCCAGCAGTCCTGTAAGGAGGGGCCACGAGCAGTACTTC. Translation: CASSPVRRGHEQYF.

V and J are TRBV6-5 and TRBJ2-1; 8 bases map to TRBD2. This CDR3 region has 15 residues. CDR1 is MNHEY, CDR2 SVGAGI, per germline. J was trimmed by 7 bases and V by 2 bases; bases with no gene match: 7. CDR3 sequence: CASSYRGLASNEQFF. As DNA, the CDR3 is TGTGCCAGCAGTTACCGTGGACTAGCCTCTAATGAGCAGTTCTTC.

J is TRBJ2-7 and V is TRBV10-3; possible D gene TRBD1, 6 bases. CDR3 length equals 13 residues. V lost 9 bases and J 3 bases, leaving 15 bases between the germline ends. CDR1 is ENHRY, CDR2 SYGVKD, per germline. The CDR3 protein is CAIKTGENYEQYF. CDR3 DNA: TGTGCCATTAAGACAGGCGAAAACTACGAGCAGTACTTC.

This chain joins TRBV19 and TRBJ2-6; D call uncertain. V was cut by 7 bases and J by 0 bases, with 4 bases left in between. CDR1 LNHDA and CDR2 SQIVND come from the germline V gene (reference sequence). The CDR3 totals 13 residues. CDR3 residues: CASTLSGANVLTF. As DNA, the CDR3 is TGTGCCAGTACCCTCTCTGGGGCCAACGTCCTGACTTTC. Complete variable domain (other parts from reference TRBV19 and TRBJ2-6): DGGITQSPKYLFRKEGQNVTLSCEQNLNHDAMYWYRQDPGQGLRLIYYSQIVNDFQKGDIAEGYSVSREKKESFPLTVTSAQKNPTAFYLCASTLSGANVLTFGAGSRLTVL.

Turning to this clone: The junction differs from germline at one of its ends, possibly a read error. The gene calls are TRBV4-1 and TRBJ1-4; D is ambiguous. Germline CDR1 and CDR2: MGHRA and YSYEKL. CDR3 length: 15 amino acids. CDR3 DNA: TGTGCCAGCAGCCAAGGAACGGGTTCTAATGAAAAACTGTTTTTT. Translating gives CASSQGTGSNEKLFF.

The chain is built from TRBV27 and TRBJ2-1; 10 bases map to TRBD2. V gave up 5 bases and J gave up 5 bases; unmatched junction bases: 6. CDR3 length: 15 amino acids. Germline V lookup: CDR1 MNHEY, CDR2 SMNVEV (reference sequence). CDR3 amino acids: CASSLRTSGHNEQFF. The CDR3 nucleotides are TGTGCCAGCAGTCTCCGGACTAGCGGACACAATGAGCAGTTCTTC.